Listed below are T cell receptor beta chains from one sample, sequenced in a study of shared clonotypes between healthy human individuals. The repertoire was sequenced with immunoSEQ multiplex PCR; TCRdb's copy has only in-frame clones and lacks some. This table has about 120,000 clones, roughly two thirds appearing once. Sequencing input: memory CD8+ T cells sorted from blood. The receptors originated from a woman in her twenties or thirties in good health. CDR3s include the opening cysteine and the closing phenylalanine or tryptophan. The D gene is left open where the match is weak. Clone size is stated in some rows and not others, as once, few, many or a class when expanded.

abundance: NA
j_gene: TRBJ1-5
v_gene: TRBV19
d_gene: TRBD1
CDR3nt: TGTGCCAGTAGCCCATGGGACAGCCCTAGCAATCAGCCCCAGCATTTT
CDR3aa: CASSPWDSPSNQPQHF

abundance: many
j_gene: TRBJ2-7
v_gene: TRBV6-1
d_gene: TRBD1
CDR3nt: TGTGCCAGCAGTGAGGGGGACAGGGCCTTTGAGCAGTACTTC
CDR3aa: CASSEGDRAFEQYF

abundance: NA
j_gene: TRBJ1-2
v_gene: TRBV5-1
d_gene: TRBD1
CDR3nt: TGCGCCAGCAGCGCGGACAGGTGGTCTAACTATGGCTACACCTTC
CDR3aa: CASSADRWSNYGYTF

abundance: NA
j_gene: TRBJ2-1
v_gene: TRBV20-1
d_gene: TRBD2
CDR3nt: TGCAGTGCTAGCGGACTAGCGGGAAAGTTCTTC
CDR3aa: CSASGLAGKFF

abundance: NA
j_gene: TRBJ2-1
v_gene: TRBV9
d_gene: TRBD2
CDR3nt: TGTGCCAGCAGCGCTTGGGAAGCGGGGAGACTCGGTTCCTACAATGAGCAGTTCTTC
CDR3aa: CASSAWEAGRLGSYNEQFF

abundance: NA
j_gene: TRBJ2-2
v_gene: TRBV5-4
d_gene: NA
CDR3nt: TGTGCCATGCGGGGTCCTAACACCGGGGAGCTGTTTTTT
CDR3aa: CAMRGPNTGELFF

abundance: once
j_gene: TRBJ2-1
v_gene: TRBV7-2
d_gene: NA
CDR3nt: TGTGCCACTTCGGTTGAGGCCCGGGGTAATGAGCAGTTCTTC
CDR3aa: CATSVEARGNEQFF

abundance: NA
j_gene: TRBJ2-1
v_gene: TRBV19
d_gene: TRBD1
CDR3nt: TGTGCCAGTAGTATACAGGGGGCTCGACACAATGAGCAGTTCTTC
CDR3aa: CASSIQGARHNEQFF

abundance: NA
j_gene: TRBJ2-2
v_gene: TRBV7-8
d_gene: NA
CDR3nt: TGTGCCAGCAGCCTTAATGTCCCGACGGGATCAAACACCGGGGAGCTGTTTTTT
CDR3aa: CASSLNVPTGSNTGELFF

abundance: NA
j_gene: TRBJ1-2
v_gene: TRBV10-3
d_gene: NA
CDR3nt: TGTGCCATCAGGGAAGGTTACTATGGCTACACCTTC
CDR3aa: CAIREGYYGYTF

abundance: few
j_gene: TRBJ2-1
v_gene: TRBV27
d_gene: NA
CDR3nt: TGTGCCAGCAGTTCCCTATCCTACAATGAGCAGTTCTTC
CDR3aa: CASSSLSYNEQFF

abundance: NA
j_gene: TRBJ2-7
v_gene: TRBV2
d_gene: TRBD2
CDR3nt: TGTGCCAGCAGCCCCAATAGCGGGCTACGCAGGCCCTACGAGCAGTACTTC
CDR3aa: CASSPNSGLRRPYEQYF

abundance: NA
j_gene: TRBJ2-7
v_gene: TRBV7-2
d_gene: NA
CDR3nt: TGTGCCAGCAGCTTGACCGGGACCTACGAGCAGTACTTC
CDR3aa: CASSLTGTYEQYF

abundance: once
j_gene: TRBJ2-7
v_gene: TRBV7-8
d_gene: TRBD2
CDR3nt: TGTGCCAGCAGCCTAAGGACTAGCCCCGAGCAGTACTTC
CDR3aa: CASSLRTSPEQYF

abundance: NA
j_gene: TRBJ1-2
v_gene: TRBV6-5
d_gene: NA
CDR3nt: TGTGCCAGCAGTTACTCACCCGACTATGGCTACACCTTC
CDR3aa: CASSYSPDYGYTF

abundance: NA
j_gene: TRBJ2-7
v_gene: TRBV27
d_gene: NA
CDR3nt: TGTGCCAGCAGTACACCGGGAACCTCCTACGAGCAGTACTTC
CDR3aa: CASSTPGTSYEQYF

abundance: few
j_gene: TRBJ2-5
v_gene: TRBV28
d_gene: TRBD2
CDR3nt: TGTGCCAGCAGTTTCGGCAGGGACTATCTTGAGACCCAGTACTTC
CDR3aa: CASSFGRDYLETQYF

abundance: few
j_gene: TRBJ2-3
v_gene: TRBV5-6
d_gene: TRBD2
CDR3nt: TGTGCCAGCAGCCTCGCAACCCTAGCGGGAGTTTCGGATACGCAGTATTTT
CDR3aa: CASSLATLAGVSDTQYF

abundance: NA
j_gene: TRBJ1-3
v_gene: TRBV30
d_gene: TRBD1
CDR3nt: TGTGCCTGGAGTAGGGACAGGGTACCCTCATCCTCTGGAAACACCATATATTTT
CDR3aa: CAWSRDRVPSSSGNTIYF

abundance: NA
j_gene: TRBJ1-2
v_gene: TRBV6-5
d_gene: NA
CDR3nt: TGTGCCAGCAGTTACGACGGGGTTGGGGGCTATGGCTACACCTTC
CDR3aa: CASSYDGVGGYGYTF

abundance: NA
j_gene: TRBJ1-5
v_gene: TRBV5-2
d_gene: NA
CDR3nt: NA
CDR3aa: CASSLWGEGNQPQHF

abundance: NA
j_gene: TRBJ2-3
v_gene: TRBV6-4
d_gene: NA
CDR3nt: TGTGCCAGCAGCCCCCAGGGCGACACAGATACGCAGTATTTT
CDR3aa: CASSPQGDTDTQYF